The 12 T cell receptor beta chains given below trace back to one sample, sequenced in a study of cytomegalovirus exposure and HLA in healthy donors (dated by TCRdb to 2015 to 2018). Libraries were prepared through the immunoSEQ multiplex PCR assay. For the multiplex PCR, a mixture combining 60 forward primers for TCR Vbeta segments and 13 reverse primers for TCR Jbeta segments was used. TCRdb's version of the immuneACCESS table is confined to in-frame rearrangements and falls short of the full clone set. An unresolved V gene accounts for under half of the shortfall where checked; the remainder is of unknown origin. The sample contains 160,000 or so clones, nearly 80% of them found a single time. Approximately 6% of the sample goes to the ten largest clones. Sequencing was done on a sample of PBMCs. These receptors originate from a man aged 40-49 years in good health and CMV-seropositive.

The chain has TRBV5-4 and TRBJ2-1; TRBD2 aligns across 11 bases. CDR1 and CDR2 (germline): SGHNT, YYREEE (reference sequence). After removal of 0 bases from V and 7 bases from J, the junction contained 3 bases not matched to a gene. The CDR3 spans 15 residues. CDR3: CASSLARLAGNEQFF. The CDR3 DNA is TGTGCCAGCAGCTTGGCCAGACTAGCGGGGAATGAGCAGTTCTTC.

The chain couples TRBV2 to TRBJ2-2; TRBD1 matches at 8 bases. Germline loops: CDR1 SNHLY, CDR2 FYNNEI. This CDR3 has 14 amino acids. V was pared by 6 bases and J by 4 bases, with 4 bases of the junction left unmatched. The CDR3 nucleotides read TGTGCCAGCAGCAGGACAGGGCCCACCGGGGAGCTGTTTTTT. Translation gives CASSRTGPTGELFF.

Here the CDR3 reads CASRNTSGRALETQYF. In nucleotides, the CDR3 is TGCGCCAGCAGGAATACTAGCGGGAGGGCCCTAGAGACCCAGTACTTC. The chain links TRBV10-2 to TRBJ2-5; 13 positions match TRBD2. Germline CDR1 reads WSHSY; CDR2 reads SAAADI. This CDR3 comprises 16 residues. Unmatched junction bases numbered 8, after V lost 6 bases and J lost 4 bases.

In nucleotides, the CDR3 is TGCGCCAGCAGCCAACACGGAGCTAGCGGGATGACAGATACGCAGTATTTT. Protein: CASSQHGASGMTDTQYF. This rearrangement joins TRBV4-1 to TRBJ2-3, with 9 bases identical to TRBD2. The CDR3 spans 17 residues. CDR1 is MGHRA, CDR2 YSYEKL, per germline. V lost 2 bases, J lost 3 bases, and 9 bases stayed unmatched.

V and J are TRBV5-1 and TRBJ2-3; 12 bases are a match to TRBD2. The trim removed 0 bases at V and 5 bases at J, leaving 7 bases unmatched. The CDR3 extends over 17 amino acids. Germline loops: CDR1 SGHRS, CDR2 YFSETQ. This CDR3 reads CASSLAIPSGRGDTQYF. The CDR3 DNA is TGCGCCAGCAGCTTGGCCATCCCTAGCGGGAGGGGAGATACGCAGTATTTT. Full variable domain (rest looked up from reference TRBV5-1 and TRBJ2-3): KAGVTQTPRYLIKTRGQQVTLSCSPISGHRSVSWYQQTPGQGLQFLFEYFSETQRNKGNFPGRFSGRQFSNSRSEMNVSTLELGDSALYLCASSLAIPSGRGDTQYFGPGTRLTVL.

The sample holds one count of this clone. The V call is TRBV7-9, the J call TRBJ2-7, with D possibly being TRBD2 (6 bases). V lost 10 bases and J 1 base, leaving 14 bases between the germline ends. This CDR3 is built from 13 residues. Germline V gene lookup returns CDR1 SEHNR and CDR2 FQNEAQ (reference sequence). Written as DNA, the CDR3 is TGTGCCACCCTTCAAAGCGGGTCCTACGAGCAGTACTTC. The encoded protein is CATLQSGSYEQYF.

The chain is built from TRBV5-1 and TRBJ2-1; 10 nucleotides line up with TRBD1. The V gene end was trimmed by 5 bases and the J gene end by 4 bases; junction bases not matched to a gene: 3. CDR1 is SGHRS and CDR2 is YFSETQ in the germline V gene. The CDR3 contains 14 residues. DNA for the CDR3: TGCGCCAGCAGGGCGGGACAGGGGTACAATGAGCAGTTCTTC. It translates to CASRAGQGYNEQFF.

This chain uses TRBV27 with TRBJ1-5; TRBD1 aligns across 11 bases. Germline V gene lookup returns CDR1 MNHEY and CDR2 SMNVEV (reference sequence). J was trimmed by 7 bases and V by 6 bases; bases with no gene match: 8. This CDR3 is 15 amino acids long. CDR3 sequence (DNA): TGTGCCAGCAGCACGTATAGGGACAGGGGGCAGCCCCAGCATTTT. It codes for CASSTYRDRGQPQHF.

V gene TRBV7-2 combines with J gene TRBJ2-7; 11 bases align to TRBD2. Germline V lookup: CDR1 SGHTA, CDR2 FQGNSA. J was trimmed by 6 bases and V by 5 bases; bases with no gene match: 9. CDR3 length: 15 residues. Here the CDR3 reads CASSPGTSGWIEQYF. CDR3 in DNA: TGTGCCAGCAGCCCCGGGACTAGCGGATGGATCGAGCAGTACTTC.

The rearrangement links TRBV7-9 to TRBJ1-1; D might be TRBD1 (6 bases). CDR1 and CDR2 (germline): SEHNR, FQNEAQ (reference sequence). This CDR3 is 16 amino acids long. Deletions cut 2 bases from V and 4 bases from J, with 17 bases between. The DNA of the CDR3 is TGTGCCAGCAGCTTAAGGGGGTTGAGCGAGGGCACTGAAGCTTTCTTT. Translated, it gives CASSLRGLSEGTEAFF.

V usage is TRBV2 and J usage is TRBJ1-2; no definite D call. There are 14 residues in the CDR3. With 3 bases removed from V and 0 bases from J, the gap between germline ends came to 8 bases. From germline, CDR1 is SNHLY and CDR2 FYNNEI. CDR3 nucleotide sequence: TGTGCCAGCAGTGAGTCAGAGGCTAACTATGGCTACACCTTC. It encodes CASSESEANYGYTF. The whole variable domain, remainder taken from reference TRBV2 and TRBJ1-2, is EPEVTQTPSHQVTQMGQEVILRCVPISNHLYFYWYRQILGQKVEFLVSFYNNEISEKSEIFDDQFSVERPDGSNFTLKIRSTKLEDSAMYFCASSESEANYGYTFGSGTRLTVV.

V gene TRBV7-8 combines with J gene TRBJ1-2, with 7 bases identical to TRBD1. Trimming took 4 bases from V and 0 from J; bases not matched to a gene: 11. The CDR3 runs 17 residues. From germline, CDR1 is SGHVS and CDR2 FQNEAQ. The CDR3 DNA sequence: TGTGCCAGCAGCTCCCGGGACAGTCGTGCTTCTAACTATGGCTACACCTTC. Protein sequence: CASSSRDSRASNYGYTF.